Listed below are T cell receptor beta chains from one sample, sequenced in a study of blood T cell repertoires in COVID-19. Assay used: immunoSEQ multiplex PCR; TCRdb lists only in-frame clones, some missing. The table records a few hundred thousand clones, approximately 80% of them present only once. The sequencing sample was made of PBMCs or T cells enriched from blood (not recorded which). Receptors originate from a woman aged 40 to 50 with acute COVID-19. The CDR3 runs from the conserved cysteine through the conserved F or W. The order of the fields is CDR3 length, V gene, J gene, D gene, CDR3 protein. The D gene is left open where the match is weak.

cdr3_length: 14; v_call: TRBV10-3; j_call: TRBJ2-3; d_call: .; cdr3_aa: CAISEELGTDTQYF
cdr3_length: 15; v_call: TRBV3-1/TRBV3-2; j_call: TRBJ1-4; d_call: .; cdr3_aa: CASSDRRQRNEKLFF
cdr3_length: 15; v_call: TRBV18; j_call: TRBJ1-6; d_call: TRBD1; cdr3_aa: CASSPGTGVHSPLHF
cdr3_length: 11; v_call: TRBV29-1; j_call: TRBJ1-1; d_call: .; cdr3_aa: CSVVAGTEAFF
cdr3_length: 14; v_call: TRBV7-9; j_call: TRBJ1-3; d_call: .; cdr3_aa: CASSLAQGANTIYF
cdr3_length: 15; v_call: TRBV7-9; j_call: TRBJ1-1; d_call: .; cdr3_aa: CASSLGGPNRDEAFF
cdr3_length: 15; v_call: TRBV2; j_call: TRBJ1-1; d_call: .; cdr3_aa: CASSEDMGWSTEAFF
cdr3_length: 15; v_call: TRBV2; j_call: TRBJ1-2; d_call: .; cdr3_aa: CASSPTTRTTGGYTF
cdr3_length: 15; v_call: TRBV6-5; j_call: TRBJ1-1; d_call: .; cdr3_aa: CASSYSGVFRTEAFF
cdr3_length: 12; v_call: TRBV4-2; j_call: TRBJ2-1; d_call: .; cdr3_aa: CASSPNVYEQFF
cdr3_length: 13; v_call: TRBV6-2/TRBV6-3; j_call: TRBJ1-1; d_call: TRBD1; cdr3_aa: CASSSADRERAFF
cdr3_length: 15; v_call: TRBV6-1; j_call: TRBJ2-2; d_call: TRBD1; cdr3_aa: CASSEIDRGTGELFF
cdr3_length: 14; v_call: TRBV3-1/TRBV3-2; j_call: TRBJ2-4; d_call: .; cdr3_aa: CASSQWDNKNIQYF
cdr3_length: 15; v_call: TRBV2; j_call: TRBJ2-1; d_call: .; cdr3_aa: CASSVRGSQYNEQFF
cdr3_length: 13; v_call: TRBV29-1; j_call: TRBJ1-5; d_call: TRBD1; cdr3_aa: CSVSGTGAGPQHF
cdr3_length: 15; v_call: TRBV7-9; j_call: TRBJ1-4; d_call: TRBD1; cdr3_aa: CASSLPGQGNEKLFF
cdr3_length: 16; v_call: TRBV28; j_call: TRBJ2-1; d_call: TRBD2; cdr3_aa: CASTGTSGGPNNEQFF
cdr3_length: 14; v_call: TRBV5-1; j_call: TRBJ1-1; d_call: TRBD1; cdr3_aa: CASSLGTGGPEAFF
cdr3_length: 16; v_call: TRBV4-3; j_call: TRBJ2-2; d_call: .; cdr3_aa: CASSQESAVNTGELFF
cdr3_length: 14; v_call: TRBV19; j_call: TRBJ1-2; d_call: TRBD1; cdr3_aa: CASSMDRATRGYTF
cdr3_length: 13; v_call: TRBV7-3; j_call: TRBJ1-1; d_call: .; cdr3_aa: CASSLTGQIEAFF
cdr3_length: 15; v_call: TRBV3-1/TRBV3-2; j_call: TRBJ2-7; d_call: TRBD2; cdr3_aa: CASRYSGGLSYEQYF
cdr3_length: 14; v_call: TRBV2; j_call: TRBJ2-7; d_call: TRBD2; cdr3_aa: CASSRAGGRYEQYF
cdr3_length: 13; v_call: TRBV27; j_call: TRBJ1-3; d_call: .; cdr3_aa: CASSRNRGNTIYF
cdr3_length: 16; v_call: TRBV5-1; j_call: TRBJ2-2; d_call: .; cdr3_aa: CASSLYEVPNTGELFF
cdr3_length: 14; v_call: TRBV7-2; j_call: TRBJ2-7; d_call: TRBD2; cdr3_aa: CASSLEGGPYEQYF
cdr3_length: 12; v_call: TRBV28; j_call: TRBJ2-2; d_call: .; cdr3_aa: CATLRGTGELFF
cdr3_length: 16; v_call: TRBV3-1/TRBV3-2; j_call: TRBJ2-3; d_call: .; cdr3_aa: CASSQYLGAGTDTQYF
cdr3_length: 13; v_call: TRBV3-1/TRBV3-2; j_call: TRBJ2-2; d_call: .; cdr3_aa: CAGQESNTGELFF
cdr3_length: 15; v_call: TRBV2; j_call: TRBJ2-6; d_call: .; cdr3_aa: CASSVGLDGANVLTF
cdr3_length: 19; v_call: TRBV3-1/TRBV3-2; j_call: TRBJ2-7; d_call: TRBD2; cdr3_aa: CASSQFSGTSGGSSYEQYF
cdr3_length: 14; v_call: TRBV7-2; j_call: TRBJ2-5; d_call: .; cdr3_aa: CASSGQIKRVTQYF
cdr3_length: 17; v_call: TRBV3-1/TRBV3-2; j_call: TRBJ2-1; d_call: .; cdr3_aa: CASSQEIRGQAYNEQFF
cdr3_length: 16; v_call: TRBV7-2; j_call: TRBJ2-3; d_call: TRBD2; cdr3_aa: CASSSYSGRPTDTQYF
cdr3_length: 17; v_call: TRBV5-6; j_call: TRBJ1-6; d_call: .; cdr3_aa: CASSRAGGAIYNSPLHF
cdr3_length: 15; v_call: TRBV18; j_call: TRBJ1-2; d_call: .; cdr3_aa: CASSPREGTNYGYTF
cdr3_length: 9; v_call: TRBV27; j_call: TRBJ2-3; d_call: .; cdr3_aa: CANSDTQYF
cdr3_length: 14; v_call: TRBV30; j_call: TRBJ2-2; d_call: .; cdr3_aa: CAWRDSWIGGELFF
cdr3_length: 14; v_call: TRBV2; j_call: TRBJ2-5; d_call: TRBD1; cdr3_aa: CASSYRDRGETQYF
cdr3_length: 13; v_call: TRBV29-1; j_call: TRBJ2-7; d_call: TRBD1; cdr3_aa: CSVGTGGDYEQYF
cdr3_length: 15; v_call: TRBV30; j_call: TRBJ1-6; d_call: .; cdr3_aa: CASRGASSYNSPLHF
cdr3_length: 15; v_call: TRBV19; j_call: TRBJ2-1; d_call: .; cdr3_aa: CASSMRRGGNNEQFF
cdr3_length: 15; v_call: TRBV5-6; j_call: TRBJ1-5; d_call: .; cdr3_aa: CASSRFAGEEQPQHF
cdr3_length: 16; v_call: TRBV4-2; j_call: TRBJ2-1; d_call: .; cdr3_aa: CASSQGSGLAGNEQFF
cdr3_length: 16; v_call: TRBV28; j_call: TRBJ2-7; d_call: .; cdr3_aa: CASSRTGSVSFYEQYF
cdr3_length: 13; v_call: TRBV7-3; j_call: TRBJ1-1; d_call: .; cdr3_aa: CASSLSSGTEAFF